This T cell receptor beta chain stems from a study of early T cells in non-severe SARS-CoV-2 infection. The CDR3 spans 15 residues. V gave up 4 bases and J gave up 2 bases, with 16 bases separating them. Germline V gives CDR1 SGDLS, CDR2 YYNGEE. In its sample, this clonotype was seen a few times. TCRdb independently ran MiXCR on the 5' RACE reads; one entry per CDR3 protein. The sample contains tens of thousands of distinct CDR3 sequences, around 10% of which appear only once. The chain uses TRBV9 and TRBJ2-7; D unresolved. The sequencing used whole blood, collected at baseline. The receptor comes from an adult who was a healthcare worker with PCR-confirmed SARS-CoV-2 infection or an uninfected control (not recorded which). The CDR3 nucleotides are TGTGCCAGCAGCCCCGACCCCGGGCGAGCCTACGAGCAGTACTTC. Amino acid sequence: CASSPDPGRAYEQYF.